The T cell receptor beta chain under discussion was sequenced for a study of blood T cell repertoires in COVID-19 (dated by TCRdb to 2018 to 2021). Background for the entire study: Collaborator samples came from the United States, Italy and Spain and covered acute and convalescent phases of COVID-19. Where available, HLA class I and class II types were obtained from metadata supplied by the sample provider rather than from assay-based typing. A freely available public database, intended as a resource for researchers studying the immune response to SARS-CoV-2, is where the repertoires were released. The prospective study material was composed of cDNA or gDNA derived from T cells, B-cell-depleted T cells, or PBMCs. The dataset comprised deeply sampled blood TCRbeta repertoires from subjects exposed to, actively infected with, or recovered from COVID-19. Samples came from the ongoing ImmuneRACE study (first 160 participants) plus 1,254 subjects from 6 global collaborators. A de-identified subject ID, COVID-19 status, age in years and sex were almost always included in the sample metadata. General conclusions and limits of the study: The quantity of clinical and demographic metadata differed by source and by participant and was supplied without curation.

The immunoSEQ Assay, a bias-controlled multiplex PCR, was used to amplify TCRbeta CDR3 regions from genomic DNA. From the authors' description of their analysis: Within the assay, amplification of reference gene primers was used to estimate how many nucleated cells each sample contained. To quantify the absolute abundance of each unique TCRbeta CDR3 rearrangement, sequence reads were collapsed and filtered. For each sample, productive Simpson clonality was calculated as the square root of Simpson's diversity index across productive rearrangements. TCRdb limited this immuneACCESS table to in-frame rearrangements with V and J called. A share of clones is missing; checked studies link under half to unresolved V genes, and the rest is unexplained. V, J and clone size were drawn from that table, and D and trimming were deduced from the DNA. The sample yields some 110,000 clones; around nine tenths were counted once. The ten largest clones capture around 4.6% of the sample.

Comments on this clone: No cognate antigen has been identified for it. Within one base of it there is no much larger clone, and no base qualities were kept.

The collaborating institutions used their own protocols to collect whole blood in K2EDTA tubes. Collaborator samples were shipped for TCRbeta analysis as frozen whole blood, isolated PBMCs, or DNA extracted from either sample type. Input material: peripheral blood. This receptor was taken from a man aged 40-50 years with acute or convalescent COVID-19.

The bases read TGCAGTGCTCCCCCGGGCACTGAAGCTTTCTTT. The translation is CSAPPGTEAFF. The V and J genes are TRBV20-1 and TRBJ1-1; no D gene is confidently identified. As encoded in the germline V gene (reference sequence), CDR1 is DFQATT while CDR2 is SNEGSKA. Trimming removed 5 bases from V and 4 bases from J, leaving 8 bases between the germline ends. CDR3 length: 11 amino acids, cysteine to phenylalanine. Just CDR3 DNA is preserved here, 33 bases in frame from base 1.